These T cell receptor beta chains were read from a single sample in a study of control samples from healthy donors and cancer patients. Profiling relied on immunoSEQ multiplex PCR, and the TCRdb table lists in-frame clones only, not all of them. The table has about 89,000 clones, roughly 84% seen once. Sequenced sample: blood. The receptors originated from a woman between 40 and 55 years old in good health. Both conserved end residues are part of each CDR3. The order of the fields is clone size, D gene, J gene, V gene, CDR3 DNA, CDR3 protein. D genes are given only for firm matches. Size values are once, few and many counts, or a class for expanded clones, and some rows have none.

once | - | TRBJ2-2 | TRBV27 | TGTGCCAGCAGCTTAACAGCGGTTGGCACCGGGGAGCTGTTTTTT | CASSLTAVGTGELFF
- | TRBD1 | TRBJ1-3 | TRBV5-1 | TGCGCCAGCAGCCCGGGGACAGGGCCGTACTCTGGAAACACCATATATTTT | CASSPGTGPYSGNTIYF
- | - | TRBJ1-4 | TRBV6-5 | TGTGCCAGCAGTTACCGCGGGAGTGCAACTAATGAAAAACTGTTTTTT | CASSYRGSATNEKLFF
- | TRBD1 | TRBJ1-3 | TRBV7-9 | TGTGCCAGCAGCCTACGGGACAGTGGAAACACCATATATTTT | CASSLRDSGNTIYF
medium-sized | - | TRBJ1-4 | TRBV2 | TGTGCCAGCAGTGAAGATAGAACTAATGAAAAACTGTTTTTT | CASSEDRTNEKLFF
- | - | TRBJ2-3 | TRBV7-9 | TGTGCCAGCAGCCGAACCGGGAATACGCAGTATTTT | CASSRTGNTQYF
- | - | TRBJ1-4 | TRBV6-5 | TGTGCCAGCAGTTACTCACAGGGTATTGAAAAACTGTTTTTT | CASSYSQGIEKLFF
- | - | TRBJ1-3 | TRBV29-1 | TGCAGCGCCGATGGGTCTGGAAACACCATATATTTT | CSADGSGNTIYF
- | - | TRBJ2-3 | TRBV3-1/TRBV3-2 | TGTGCCAGCAGCCAACCGGGACCCCGTGCAGATACGCAGTATTTT | CASSQPGPRADTQYF
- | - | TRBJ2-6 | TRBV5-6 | TGTGCCAGCAGCTCCGGTTGGGGCGCAAAGGCCAACGTCCTGACTTTC | CASSSGWGAKANVLTF
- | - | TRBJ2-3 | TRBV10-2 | TGCGCCAGCAGTGAGTCGGGGCACACAGATACGCAGTATTTT | CASSESGHTDTQYF
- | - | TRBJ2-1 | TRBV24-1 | TGTGCCACCAGTGACAAACACAGGGCCGGGGGCTACAATGAGCAGTTCTTC | CATSDKHRAGGYNEQFF
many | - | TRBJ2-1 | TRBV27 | TGTGCCAGCAGTTATGTGGCCCACAATGAGCAGTTCTTC | CASSYVAHNEQFF
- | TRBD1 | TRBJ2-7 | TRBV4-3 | TGCGCCAGCAGCCAGAGGGGACAGGGCGGCTACGAGCAGTACTTC | CASSQRGQGGYEQYF
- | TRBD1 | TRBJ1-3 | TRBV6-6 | TGTGCCAGCAGTTACTCATCGGGACAGGAAAACACCATATATTTT | CASSYSSGQENTIYF
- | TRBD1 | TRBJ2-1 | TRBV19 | TGTGCCAGTAGTACGGACAGGGACCCCTACAATGAGCAGTTCTTC | CASSTDRDPYNEQFF
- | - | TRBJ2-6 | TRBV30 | TGTGCCTGGGAGACTGGGGGACGCTCTGGGGCCAACGTCCTGACTTTC | CAWETGGRSGANVLTF
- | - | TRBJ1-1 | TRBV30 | TGTGCCTGGGACTTGAACACTGAAGCTTTCTTT | CAWDLNTEAFF
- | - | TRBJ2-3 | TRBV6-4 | TGTGCCAGCAGTGACTCAAACGGGGGCACAGATACGCAGTATTTT | CASSDSNGGTDTQYF
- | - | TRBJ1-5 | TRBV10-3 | TGTGCCATCAATAACAGCCCTAGCAATCAGCCCCAGCATTTT | CAINNSPSNQPQHF